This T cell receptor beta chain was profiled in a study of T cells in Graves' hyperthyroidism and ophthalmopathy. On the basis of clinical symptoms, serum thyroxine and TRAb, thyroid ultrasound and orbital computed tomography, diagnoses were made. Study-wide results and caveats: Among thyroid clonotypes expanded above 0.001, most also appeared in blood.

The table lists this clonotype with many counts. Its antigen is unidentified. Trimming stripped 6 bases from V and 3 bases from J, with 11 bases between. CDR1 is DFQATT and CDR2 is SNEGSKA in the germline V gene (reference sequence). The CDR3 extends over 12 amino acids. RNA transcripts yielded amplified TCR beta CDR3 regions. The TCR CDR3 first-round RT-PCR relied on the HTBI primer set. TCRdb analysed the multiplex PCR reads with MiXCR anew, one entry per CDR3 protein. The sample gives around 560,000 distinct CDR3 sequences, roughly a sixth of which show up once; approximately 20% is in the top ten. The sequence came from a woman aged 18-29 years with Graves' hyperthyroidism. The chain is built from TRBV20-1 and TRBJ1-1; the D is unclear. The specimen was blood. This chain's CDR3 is CSARATDTEAFF. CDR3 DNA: TGCAGTGCGAGGGCGACGGACACTGAAGCTTTCTTT.